These T cell receptor beta chains were read from a single sample in a study of technical replicates of blood from a handful of donors. Some clones are missing from TCRdb's copy, which holds only in-frame ones; the method was immunoSEQ multiplex PCR. The sample contains tens of thousands of clones, around 94% of which appear only once. Source material: T cells isolated from PBMCs. The receptors here all came from a human donor in good health. CDR3s include the opening cysteine and the closing phenylalanine or tryptophan. The D gene is left open where the match is weak. Not all rows give a size; the values are once, few, many and, for expanded clones, a class.

DNA: TGTGCCAGCAGCTACACCGGGACAGGTGCAGGCGAGCAGTACTTC; CDR3: CASSYTGTGAGEQYF; V: TRBV11-3; D: TRBD1; size: -; J: TRBJ2-7
DNA: TGTGCCAGTACCGGGACAGGGGACACCGGGGAGCTGTTTTTT; CDR3: CASTGTGDTGELFF; V: TRBV19; D: TRBD1; size: few; J: TRBJ2-2
DNA: TGTGCCAGTAGGCTACAGGGGGCATACGGGGAAGCTTTCTTT; CDR3: CASRLQGAYGEAFF; V: TRBV19; D: TRBD1; size: -; J: TRBJ1-1
DNA: TGTGCCAGCAGTTCAGGGGCGGGGGGGATGGCAGATACGCAGTATTTT; CDR3: CASSSGAGGMADTQYF; V: TRBV13; D: TRBD2; size: -; J: TRBJ2-3
DNA: TGTGCCAGCAGCGTTCGCAGCGGGGGTTCCTACAATGAGCAGTTCTTC; CDR3: CASSVRSGGSYNEQFF; V: TRBV9; D: TRBD2; size: -; J: TRBJ2-1
DNA: TGTGCCAGCAGCGGGGGGACTCCGTCCTACGAGCAGTACTTC; CDR3: CASSGGTPSYEQYF; V: TRBV21-1; D: -; size: -; J: TRBJ2-7
DNA: TGTGCCAGCAGACTTAGACAGCTCCCCGACGAGCAGTACTTC; CDR3: CASRLRQLPDEQYF; V: TRBV28; D: -; size: -; J: TRBJ2-7
DNA: TGTGCCTGGAGTGTACGTGACCGGGACTCTGGGGCCAACGTCCTGACTTTC; CDR3: CAWSVRDRDSGANVLTF; V: TRBV30; D: -; size: -; J: TRBJ2-6
DNA: TGCGCCAGCACCCCCGGGAGCGGCAACGGGGAGACCCAGTACTTC; CDR3: CASTPGSGNGETQYF; V: TRBV5-1; D: -; size: -; J: TRBJ2-5
DNA: TGTGCCAGCAGTACAGGCAGAAATCAGCCCCAGCATTTT; CDR3: CASSTGRNQPQHF; V: TRBV6-5; D: -; size: -; J: TRBJ1-5
DNA: TGTGCCAGCAGTGATGGCTGGGAGGACCTGACTTTC; CDR3: CASSDGWEDLTF; V: TRBV2; D: -; size: -; J: TRBJ2-6
DNA: TGTGCCTGGAGCAGAGGACAGGGAACAGATACGCAGTATTTT; CDR3: CAWSRGQGTDTQYF; V: TRBV30; D: TRBD1; size: -; J: TRBJ2-3
DNA: TGTGCCAGCAGCGAGAGGGGGTCTGGGGCCAACGTCCTGACTTTC; CDR3: CASSERGSGANVLTF; V: TRBV9; D: -; size: -; J: TRBJ2-6
DNA: TGCGCCAGCAGCCCCCGAGAGGGTAGCGGGGGGCAAAACATTCAGTACTTC; CDR3: CASSPREGSGGQNIQYF; V: TRBV4-1; D: TRBD2; size: -; J: TRBJ2-4
DNA: TGCGCCAGCAGCTTATCAAGCGGGAGGCCGGGGTCAATACATGAGCAGTTCTTC; CDR3: CASSLSSGRPGSIHEQFF; V: TRBV5-1; D: TRBD2; size: -; J: TRBJ2-1
DNA: TGTGCCAGCAGTGAGGCGGTAGACAGGACCTTTGAATACGAGCAGTACTTC; CDR3: CASSEAVDRTFEYEQYF; V: TRBV6-1; D: -; size: once; J: TRBJ2-7
DNA: TGCGCCAGCAACCCCTCCGGAGCTATGGCCGGGGAGCTGTTTTTT; CDR3: CASNPSGAMAGELFF; V: TRBV5-1; D: -; size: -; J: TRBJ2-2
DNA: TGTGCCAGCCTCTCCAGGGGGGAAGGAGAGACCCAGTACTTC; CDR3: CASLSRGEGETQYF; V: TRBV5-4; D: -; size: -; J: TRBJ2-5
DNA: TGCGCCAGCAGCCGGTGGGGGGGATTTAACACCGGGGAGCTGTTTTTT; CDR3: CASSRWGGFNTGELFF; V: TRBV4-1; D: TRBD2; size: -; J: TRBJ2-2
DNA: TGTGCTAGTGGCCTCTCGGGTAATGAGCAGTTCTTC; CDR3: CASGLSGNEQFF; V: TRBV12-5; D: -; size: -; J: TRBJ2-1
DNA: TGTGCCAGCATCCCCACCTTCCCCTCAGGGCCAAACACTGAAGCTTTCTTT; CDR3: CASIPTFPSGPNTEAFF; V: TRBV28; D: -; size: -; J: TRBJ1-1
DNA: TGTGCCAGCAGTTACTCGATCCCCCGGGGGGGTCAGCCCCAGCATTTT; CDR3: CASSYSIPRGGQPQHF; V: TRBV6-5; D: -; size: -; J: TRBJ1-5
DNA: TGTGCCAGCAGAGCGTCCCGACTATCTGATACGCAGTATTTT; CDR3: CASRASRLSDTQYF; V: TRBV7-9; D: -; size: -; J: TRBJ2-3
DNA: TGTGCCAGCAGTCAAGGGGCGGTCGGAGCTTTCTTT; CDR3: CASSQGAVGAFF; V: TRBV28; D: -; size: -; J: TRBJ1-1